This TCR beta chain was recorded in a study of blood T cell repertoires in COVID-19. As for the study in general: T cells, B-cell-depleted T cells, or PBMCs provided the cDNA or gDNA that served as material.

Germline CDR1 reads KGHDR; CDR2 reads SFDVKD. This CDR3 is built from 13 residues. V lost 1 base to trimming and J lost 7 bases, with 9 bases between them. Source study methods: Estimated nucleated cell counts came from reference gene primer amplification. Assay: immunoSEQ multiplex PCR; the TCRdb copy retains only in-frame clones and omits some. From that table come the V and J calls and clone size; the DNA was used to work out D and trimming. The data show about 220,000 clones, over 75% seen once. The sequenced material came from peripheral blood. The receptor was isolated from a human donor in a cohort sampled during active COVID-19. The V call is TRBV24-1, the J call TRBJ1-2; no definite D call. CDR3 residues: CATSDLDGLGYTF. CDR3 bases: TGTGCCACCAGTGATTTAGATGGGCTTGGCTACACCTTC.